This T cell receptor beta chain was sequenced for a study of blood T cell repertoires in COVID-19. For the study at large: Some COVID-19 samples were acute and others convalescent; all came from the United States, Italy and Spain. PBMCs, B-cell-depleted T cells, or T cells provided the cDNA or gDNA that made up the material.

The CDR3 sequence is 14 residues long. The germline V gene encodes CDR1 MNHNY and CDR2 SVGAGI (reference sequence). The trim removed 5 bases at V and 2 bases at J, leaving 5 bases unmatched. Original data processing: Scientists estimated how many nucleated cells there were by amplifying reference gene primers. The assay was immunoSEQ multiplex PCR, and TCRdb's table has in-frame clones only and misses some. V and J calls and clone size are copied from that table; D and trimming were computed from the DNA. The sample carries approximately 120,000 clones, approximately 81% recorded once. The sequencing input was peripheral blood. The clonotype originates from a man aged 35-49 years with active or convalescent COVID-19. V gene TRBV6-6 combines with J gene TRBJ2-5; 7 bases fit TRBD1. The CDR3 spells CASSAATGQETQYF. DNA for the CDR3: TGTGCCAGCAGTGCCGCGACAGGGCAAGAGACCCAGTACTTC.